A selection of T cell receptor beta chains follows, all from one sample in a study of cytomegalovirus exposure and HLA in healthy donors. Using immunoSEQ multiplex PCR, the repertoire was profiled, and TCRdb retains in-frame clones only, with some absent. Among 110,000 or so clones listed, 86% were seen once. Specimen: PBMCs. All receptors derive from a man between 18 and 35 years old in good health and CMV-seronegative. The CDR3 runs from the conserved cysteine through the conserved F or W. The order of the fields is clone size, J gene, V gene, CDR3 protein. Clone size is not always given. Where it is, it says once, few, many or a class for expanded clones.

abundance: -
j_gene: TRBJ2-1
v_gene: TRBV10-3
CDR3aa: CAISTLSRTGYNEQFF

abundance: -
j_gene: TRBJ1-2
v_gene: TRBV18
CDR3aa: CASSPRTSGGEGYTF

abundance: -
j_gene: TRBJ1-1
v_gene: TRBV2
CDR3aa: CASRGTAGTEAFF

abundance: -
j_gene: TRBJ2-7
v_gene: TRBV18
CDR3aa: CASSPDRYEQYF

abundance: -
j_gene: TRBJ1-1
v_gene: TRBV28
CDR3aa: CASSWDSNTEAFF

abundance: -
j_gene: TRBJ2-3
v_gene: TRBV30
CDR3aa: CAWSVSSGPPLDTQYF

abundance: once
j_gene: TRBJ1-2
v_gene: TRBV19
CDR3aa: CASSIDGYGGYTF

abundance: -
j_gene: TRBJ1-1
v_gene: TRBV6-1
CDR3aa: CASSAQGTGTEAFF

abundance: -
j_gene: TRBJ2-7
v_gene: TRBV5-1
CDR3aa: CASSLRTSGANSYEQYF

abundance: -
j_gene: TRBJ1-1
v_gene: TRBV30
CDR3aa: CAWSVSGGNTEAFF

abundance: -
j_gene: TRBJ1-1
v_gene: TRBV7-9
CDR3aa: CASSPDLNEAFF

abundance: once
j_gene: TRBJ1-1
v_gene: TRBV5-1
CDR3aa: CASSLVPDRGFEAFF

abundance: once
j_gene: TRBJ1-3
v_gene: TRBV5-6
CDR3aa: CASSLDISGNTIYF

abundance: -
j_gene: TRBJ2-4
v_gene: TRBV25-1
CDR3aa: CASSSTGVKNIQYF

abundance: -
j_gene: TRBJ2-5
v_gene: TRBV4-1
CDR3aa: CASSQGGQGDQYF

abundance: -
j_gene: TRBJ1-5
v_gene: TRBV7-8
CDR3aa: CASSRDRSNQPQHF

abundance: -
j_gene: TRBJ1-2
v_gene: TRBV7-8
CDR3aa: CASSPGTGVYGYTF

abundance: -
j_gene: TRBJ1-5
v_gene: TRBV6-4
CDR3aa: CASKTGHNQPQHF

abundance: -
j_gene: TRBJ2-5
v_gene: TRBV7-9
CDR3aa: CASSPGQAIQETQYF

abundance: -
j_gene: TRBJ2-7
v_gene: TRBV19
CDR3aa: CASSPWGQGSTYEQYF

abundance: -
j_gene: TRBJ2-1
v_gene: TRBV7-9
CDR3aa: CASSWNREYNEQFF

abundance: -
j_gene: TRBJ2-3
v_gene: TRBV5-1
CDR3aa: CASSLRSSGSTDTQYF

abundance: few
j_gene: TRBJ2-7
v_gene: TRBV30
CDR3aa: CAWSVRTGRYEQYF

abundance: -
j_gene: TRBJ2-7
v_gene: TRBV27
CDR3aa: CASSLGGDSYEQYF

abundance: -
j_gene: TRBJ2-7
v_gene: TRBV5-1
CDR3aa: CASSLRPRTGGSYEQYF

abundance: -
j_gene: TRBJ2-7
v_gene: TRBV4-1
CDR3aa: CASSQDEGGVYEQYF